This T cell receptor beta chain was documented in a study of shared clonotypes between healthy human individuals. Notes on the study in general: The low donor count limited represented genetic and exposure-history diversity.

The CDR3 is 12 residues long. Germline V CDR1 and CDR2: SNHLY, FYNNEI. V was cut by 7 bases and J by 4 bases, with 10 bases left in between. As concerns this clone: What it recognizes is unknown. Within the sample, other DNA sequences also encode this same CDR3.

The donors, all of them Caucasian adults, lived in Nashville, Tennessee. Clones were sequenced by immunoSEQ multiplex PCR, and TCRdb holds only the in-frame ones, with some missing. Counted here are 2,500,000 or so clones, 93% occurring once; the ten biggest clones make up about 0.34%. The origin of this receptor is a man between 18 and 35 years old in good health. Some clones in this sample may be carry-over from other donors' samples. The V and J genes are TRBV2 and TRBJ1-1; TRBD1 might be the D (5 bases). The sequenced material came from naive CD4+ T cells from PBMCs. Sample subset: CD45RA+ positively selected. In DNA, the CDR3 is TGTGCCAGCAATACGGGGGGCACTGAAGCTTTCTTT. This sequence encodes CASNTGGTEAFF.